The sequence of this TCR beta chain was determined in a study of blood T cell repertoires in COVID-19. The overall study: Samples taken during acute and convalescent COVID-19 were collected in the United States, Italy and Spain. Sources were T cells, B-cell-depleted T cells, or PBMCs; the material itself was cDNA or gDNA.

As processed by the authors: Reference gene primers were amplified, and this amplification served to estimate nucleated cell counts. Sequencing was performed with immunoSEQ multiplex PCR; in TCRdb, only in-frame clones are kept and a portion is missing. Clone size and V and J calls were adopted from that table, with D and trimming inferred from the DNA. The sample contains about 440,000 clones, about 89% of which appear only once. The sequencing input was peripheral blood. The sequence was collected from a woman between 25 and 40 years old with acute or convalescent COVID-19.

The DNA for the CDR3 is TGTGCCAGCAGCTTACGAGGAGGTGGCGGGGAGCTGTTTTTT. Translating gives CASSLRGGGGELFF. The chain links TRBV7-3 to TRBJ2-2; maybe TRBD2 (5 bases). Per germline, CDR1 SGHTA and CDR2 FQGTGA. V lost 2 bases and J 7 bases, leaving 11 bases between the germline ends. The CDR3 runs 14 residues.